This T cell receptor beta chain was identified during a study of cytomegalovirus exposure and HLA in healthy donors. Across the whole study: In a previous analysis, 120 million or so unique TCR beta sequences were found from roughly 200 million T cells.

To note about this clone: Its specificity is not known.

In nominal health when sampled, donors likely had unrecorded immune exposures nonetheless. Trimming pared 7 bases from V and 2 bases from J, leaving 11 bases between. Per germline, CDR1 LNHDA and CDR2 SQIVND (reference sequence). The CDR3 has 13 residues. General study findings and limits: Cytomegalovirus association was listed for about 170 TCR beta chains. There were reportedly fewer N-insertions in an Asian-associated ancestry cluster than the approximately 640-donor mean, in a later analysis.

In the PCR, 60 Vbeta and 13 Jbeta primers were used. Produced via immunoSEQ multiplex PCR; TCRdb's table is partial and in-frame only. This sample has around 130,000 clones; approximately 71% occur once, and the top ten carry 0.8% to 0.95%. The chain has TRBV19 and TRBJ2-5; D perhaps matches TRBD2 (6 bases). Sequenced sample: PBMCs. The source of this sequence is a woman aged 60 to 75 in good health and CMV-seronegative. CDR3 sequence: CASNRRGQETQYF. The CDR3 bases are TGTGCCAGTAATCGGCGGGGACAAGAGACCCAGTACTTC.